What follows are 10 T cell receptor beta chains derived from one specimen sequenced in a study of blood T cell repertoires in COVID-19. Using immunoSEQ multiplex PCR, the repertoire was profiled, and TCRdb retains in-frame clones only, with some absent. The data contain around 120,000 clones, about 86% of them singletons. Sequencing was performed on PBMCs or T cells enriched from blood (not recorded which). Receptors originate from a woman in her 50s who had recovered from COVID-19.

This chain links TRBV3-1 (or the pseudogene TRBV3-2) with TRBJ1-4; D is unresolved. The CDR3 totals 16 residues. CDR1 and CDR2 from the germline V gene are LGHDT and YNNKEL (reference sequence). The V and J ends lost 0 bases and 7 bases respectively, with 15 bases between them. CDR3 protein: CASSQDPGGFGEKLFF. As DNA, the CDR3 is TGTGCCAGCAGCCAAGATCCGGGAGGGTTTGGTGAAAAACTGTTTTTT.

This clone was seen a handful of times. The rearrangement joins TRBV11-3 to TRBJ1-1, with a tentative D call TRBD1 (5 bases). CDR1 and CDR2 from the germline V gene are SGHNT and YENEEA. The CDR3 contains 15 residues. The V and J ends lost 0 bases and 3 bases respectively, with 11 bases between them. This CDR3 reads CASSLDRGVYTEAFF. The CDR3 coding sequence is TGTGCCAGCAGCTTAGATCGGGGGGTTTACACTGAAGCTTTCTTT.

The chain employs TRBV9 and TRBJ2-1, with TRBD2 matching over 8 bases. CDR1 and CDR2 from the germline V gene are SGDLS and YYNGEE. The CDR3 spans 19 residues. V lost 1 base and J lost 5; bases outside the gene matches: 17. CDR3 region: CASSVSGGAGGPLNNEQFF. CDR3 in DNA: TGTGCCAGCAGCGTATCTGGAGGGGCGGGGGGCCCCCTGAACAATGAGCAGTTCTTC.

CDR3 coding DNA: TGTGCCAGCAGTGAAGCCGGGGGTAGCTATGGCTACACCTTC. It is translated as CASSEAGGSYGYTF. The V gene is TRBV2, the J gene TRBJ1-2; weak D call: TRBD1 (5 bases). Germline V gene data show CDR1 as SNHLY and CDR2 as FYNNEI. The length of the CDR3 is 14 residues. The V gene lost 0 bases and the J gene lost 4 bases, with 9 bases spanning the gap.

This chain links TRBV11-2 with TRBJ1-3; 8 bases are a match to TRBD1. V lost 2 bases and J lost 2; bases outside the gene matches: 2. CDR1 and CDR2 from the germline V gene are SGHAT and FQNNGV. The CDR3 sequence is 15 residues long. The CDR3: CASSLNRGTGNTIYF. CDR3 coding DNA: TGTGCCAGCAGCTTAAACAGGGGGACTGGAAACACCATATATTTT.

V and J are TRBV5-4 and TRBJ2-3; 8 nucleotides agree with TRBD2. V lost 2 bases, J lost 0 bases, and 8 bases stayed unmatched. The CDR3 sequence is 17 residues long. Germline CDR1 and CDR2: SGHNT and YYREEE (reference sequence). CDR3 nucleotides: TGTGCCAGCAGCTTTAACAGCGGCGGGGGGAGCACAGATACGCAGTATTTT. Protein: CASSFNSGGGSTDTQYF.

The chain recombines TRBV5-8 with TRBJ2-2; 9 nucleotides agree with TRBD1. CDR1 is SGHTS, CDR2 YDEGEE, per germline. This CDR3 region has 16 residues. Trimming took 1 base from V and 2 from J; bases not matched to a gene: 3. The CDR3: CASSLLDRGNTGELFF. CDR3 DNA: TGTGCCAGCAGCTTGCTGGACAGGGGAAACACCGGGGAGCTGTTTTTT. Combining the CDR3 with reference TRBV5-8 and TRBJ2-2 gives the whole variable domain EAGVTQSPTHLIKTRGQQATLRCSPISGHTSVYWYQQALGLGLQFLLWYDEGEERNRGNFPPRFSGRQFPNYSSELNVNALELEDSALYLCASSLLDRGNTGELFFGEGSRLTVL.

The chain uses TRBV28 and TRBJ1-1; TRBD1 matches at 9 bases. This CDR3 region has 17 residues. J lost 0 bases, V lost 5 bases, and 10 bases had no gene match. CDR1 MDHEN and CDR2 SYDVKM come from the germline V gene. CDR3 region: CASSPHRGPLMNTEAFF. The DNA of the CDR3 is TGTGCCAGCAGTCCCCACAGGGGGCCCTTAATGAACACTGAAGCTTTCTTT.

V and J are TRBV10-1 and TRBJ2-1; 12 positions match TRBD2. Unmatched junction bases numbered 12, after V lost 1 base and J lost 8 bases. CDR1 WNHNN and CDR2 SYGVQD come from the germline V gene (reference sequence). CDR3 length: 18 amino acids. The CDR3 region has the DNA TGCGCCAGCAGTGAGTTCTACTTACCTAGCGGGGGGGGCCATGAGCAGTTCTTC. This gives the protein CASSEFYLPSGGGHEQFF.

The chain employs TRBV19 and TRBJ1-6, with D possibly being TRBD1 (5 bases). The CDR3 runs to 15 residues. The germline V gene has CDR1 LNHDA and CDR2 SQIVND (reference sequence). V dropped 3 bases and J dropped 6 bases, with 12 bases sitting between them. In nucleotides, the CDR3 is TGTGCCAGTAGTATTGACAGTCCCATTAATTCACCCCTCCACTTT. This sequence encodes CASSIDSPINSPLHF.